Each of the 7 T cell receptor beta chains below was sequenced from the same sample in a study of T cell repertoires in cytomegalovirus infection. In TCRdb, the reads were re-called with MiXCR into one record per CDR3 protein. The sample lists about 920,000 distinct CDR3 sequences, more than 25% occurring once. Their cognate antigens are unknown. Material: cultured CD8+ T cells from PBMCs, obtained from culture after CMV antigen stimulation. These receptors were obtained from a human donor in good health (CMV status not recorded). Some clones in this sample may be carry-over from other donors' samples.

This clonotype occurred a few times. The chain recombines TRBV4-1 with TRBJ1-1, with TRBD1 matching over 9 bases. Germline CDR1 and CDR2: MGHRA and YSYEKL. The CDR3 is 16 amino acids. The J segment lost 1 base and the V segment lost 0 bases, leaving 3 bases of the junction unmatched. CDR3 region: CASSQDLGQGNTEAFF. The CDR3 coding sequence is TGCGCCAGCAGCCAAGATCTGGGACAGGGGAACACTGAAGCTTTCTTT.

This clonotype was observed a handful of times. The V call is TRBV7-8, the J call TRBJ1-5, with a possible D match to TRBD1 (5 bases). This CDR3 contains 15 residues. Trimming cost V 2 bases and J 3 bases, with 11 bases left between them. Germline loops: CDR1 SGHVS, CDR2 FQNEAQ. The CDR3 loop reads CASSLWGRDNQPQHF. The CDR3 bases are TGTGCCAGCAGCTTATGGGGGAGAGACAATCAGCCCCAGCATTTT.

This clonotype turned up a few times. This rearrangement joins TRBV27 to TRBJ2-2, with 7 bases matching TRBD1. CDR3 length: 14 residues. Germline loops: CDR1 MNHEY, CDR2 SMNVEV (reference sequence). Unmatched junction bases numbered 2, after V lost 3 bases and J lost 4 bases. CDR3 in amino acids: CASSFDRVTGELFF. The CDR3 region has the DNA TGTGCCAGCAGTTTCGACAGGGTCACCGGGGAGCTGTTTTTT.

The chain couples TRBV7-9 to TRBJ2-2, with 7 bases that match TRBD1. Germline V lookup: CDR1 SEHNR, CDR2 FQNEAQ (reference sequence). The ends lost 6 bases at V and 4 bases at J; junction bases unmatched: 14. This CDR3 region has 17 residues. DNA for the CDR3: TGTGCCAGCAGTCATCCGGCGAAGGGGGCAAGCACCGGGGAGCTGTTTTTT. Amino acids: CASSHPAKGASTGELFF.

This clonotype was picked up a small number of times. The V and J genes are TRBV6-5 and TRBJ2-3; the match to TRBD2 covers 10 bases. Unmatched junction bases numbered 2, after V lost 0 bases and J lost 2 bases. The germline V gene has CDR1 MNHEY and CDR2 SVGAGI. The CDR3 is made up of 16 amino acids. The CDR3 loop is CASSYSSGGATDTQYF. The CDR3 DNA reads as TGTGCCAGCAGTTACTCGAGCGGGGGGGCCACAGATACGCAGTATTTT.

The chain has TRBV7-8 and TRBJ1-5, with D tentatively TRBD1 (6 bases). The CDR3 length is 15 residues. Trimming removed 1 base from V and 3 bases from J, with 10 bases in between. Germline V gives CDR1 SGHVS, CDR2 FQNEAQ. The CDR3 DNA follows: TGTGCCAGCAGCTTAGTGGGGGGCGTCAATCAGCCCCAGCATTTT. This gives the protein CASSLVGGVNQPQHF.

Only a few counts were recorded for this clonotype. The chain links TRBV27 to TRBJ1-6; tentatively, D is TRBD1 (5 bases). The germline V gene has CDR1 MNHEY and CDR2 SMNVEV (reference sequence). Trimming cost V 2 bases and J 0 bases, with 17 bases left between them. This CDR3 contains 19 residues. This chain's CDR3 is CASSLEGTDRSSYNSPLHF. The CDR3 nucleotides are TGTGCCAGCAGTTTAGAGGGGACGGATCGGAGCTCCTATAATTCACCCCTCCACTTT.